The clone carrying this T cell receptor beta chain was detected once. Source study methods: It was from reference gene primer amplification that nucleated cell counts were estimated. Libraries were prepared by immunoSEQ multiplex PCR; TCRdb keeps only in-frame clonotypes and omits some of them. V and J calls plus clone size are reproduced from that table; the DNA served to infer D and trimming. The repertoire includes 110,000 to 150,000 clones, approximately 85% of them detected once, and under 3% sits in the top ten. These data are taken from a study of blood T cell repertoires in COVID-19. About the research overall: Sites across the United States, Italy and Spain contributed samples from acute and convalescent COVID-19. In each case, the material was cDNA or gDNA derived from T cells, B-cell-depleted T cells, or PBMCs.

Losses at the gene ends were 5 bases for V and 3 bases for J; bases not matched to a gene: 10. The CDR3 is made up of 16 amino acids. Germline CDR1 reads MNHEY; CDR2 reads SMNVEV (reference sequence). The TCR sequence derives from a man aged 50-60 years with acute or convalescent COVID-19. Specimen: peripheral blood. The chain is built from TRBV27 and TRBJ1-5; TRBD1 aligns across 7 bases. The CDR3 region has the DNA TGTGCCAGCAGTCGGTTTTCGGGACAGCACAATCAGCCCCAGCATTTT. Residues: CASSRFSGQHNQPQHF.